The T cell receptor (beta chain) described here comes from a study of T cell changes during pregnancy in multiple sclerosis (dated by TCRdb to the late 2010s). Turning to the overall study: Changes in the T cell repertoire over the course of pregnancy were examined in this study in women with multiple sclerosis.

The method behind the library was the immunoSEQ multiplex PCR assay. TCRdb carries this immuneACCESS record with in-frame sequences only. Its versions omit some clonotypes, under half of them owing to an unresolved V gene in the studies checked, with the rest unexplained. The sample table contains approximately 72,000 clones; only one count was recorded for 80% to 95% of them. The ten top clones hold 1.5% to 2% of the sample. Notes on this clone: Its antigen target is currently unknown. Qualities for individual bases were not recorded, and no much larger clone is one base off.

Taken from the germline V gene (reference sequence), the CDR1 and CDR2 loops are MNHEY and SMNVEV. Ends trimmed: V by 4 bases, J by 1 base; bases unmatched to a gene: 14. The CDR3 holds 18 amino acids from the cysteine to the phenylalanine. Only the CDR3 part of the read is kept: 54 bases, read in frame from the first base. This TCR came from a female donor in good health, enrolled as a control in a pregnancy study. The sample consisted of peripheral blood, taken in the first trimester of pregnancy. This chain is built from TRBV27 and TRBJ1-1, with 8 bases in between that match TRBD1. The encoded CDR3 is CASSSYQGADVENTEAFF. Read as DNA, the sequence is TGTGCCAGCAGTTCATATCAGGGGGCGGATGTGGAGAACACTGAAGCTTTCTTT.